A single sample gave rise to the 23 T cell receptor beta chains below, sequenced in a study of CD8 T cells in Susac syndrome. Reverse transcription used roughly 0.45 to 1 ug RNA and random hexamers. TCRdb re-analysed the immunoSEQ multiplex PCR reads in MiXCR, keeping a single row per CDR3 protein. The sample lists about 180,000 distinct CDR3 sequences; around 95% were seen once. The sequenced material came from CD4+ T cells from PBMCs. These receptors came from a human donor with Susac syndrome.

The chain recombines TRBV12-3 or TRBV12-4 with TRBJ2-1, with D hard to call. V dropped 5 bases and J dropped 8 bases, with 13 bases sitting between them. This CDR3 spans 13 amino acids. The CDR3 spells CASSTPHWDEQFF. For the CDR3, the DNA is TGTGCCAGCAGTACCCCTCATTGGGATGAGCAGTTCTTC.

This clonotype came up once. This sequence joins TRBV11-2 and TRBJ2-7; 11 nucleotides line up with TRBD2. CDR1 is SGHAT and CDR2 is FQNNGV in the germline V gene. The length of the CDR3 is 16 residues. Losses at the gene ends were 5 bases for V and 2 bases for J; bases not matched to a gene: 8. The CDR3 spells CASSLIAGGVAYEQYF. CDR3 coding DNA: TGTGCCAGCAGCCTCATAGCGGGAGGGGTAGCCTACGAGCAGTACTTC.

The J gene is TRBJ2-1, the V gene TRBV12-3 or TRBV12-4, with TRBD2 matching over 13 bases. V trimming: 5 bases; J trimming: 8 bases; junction bases outside the gene matches: 9. This CDR3 comprises 16 residues. The CDR3 DNA sequence: TGTGCCAGCAGTCCACCACTAGCGGGAGGGGTCGATGAGCAGTTCTTC. It codes for CASSPPLAGGVDEQFF.

The rearrangement uses TRBV9 and TRBJ2-3; TRBD1 matches at 8 bases. V lost 2 bases and J lost 6; bases outside the gene matches: 14. The length of the CDR3 is 17 residues. CDR1 SGDLS and CDR2 YYNGEE come from the germline V gene. CDR3 in DNA: TGTGCCAGCAGCGTCCGGACAGGGTTCGACGGAGGGGATACGCAGTATTTT. It yields the protein CASSVRTGFDGGDTQYF.

J is TRBJ2-2 and V is TRBV9, with 8 bases lining up with TRBD1. CDR1 and CDR2 from the germline V gene are SGDLS and YYNGEE. This CDR3 has 14 residues. J gave up 7 bases and V 4 bases, and 6 bases lay outside the gene matches. This chain's CDR3 is CASSSRDRSGELFF. The CDR3 nucleotides read TGTGCCAGCAGCTCGCGGGACAGGAGCGGGGAGCTGTTTTTT.

The V gene is TRBV5-1, the J gene TRBJ1-4; 10 nucleotides align to TRBD1. The CDR3 contains 16 residues. The V gene's germline CDR1 is SGHRS and CDR2 YFSETQ. J gave up 6 bases and V 4 bases, and 9 bases lay outside the gene matches. The CDR3 spells CASSRDRGIRDEKLFF. The CDR3 DNA sequence: TGCGCCAGCAGCAGGGACAGGGGCATTAGGGATGAAAAACTGTTTTTT.

The chain has TRBV7-9 and TRBJ2-1; TRBD2 aligns across 8 bases. From germline, CDR1 is SEHNR and CDR2 FQNEAQ (reference sequence). This CDR3 comprises 16 residues. Germline trimming cut 3 bases from V and 4 bases from J; bases unmatched to any gene: 8. The CDR3 region is CASSFLRGDDYNEQFF. CDR3 nucleotides: TGTGCCAGCAGCTTTTTGCGGGGGGACGATTACAATGAGCAGTTCTTC.

This rearrangement joins TRBV10-3 to TRBJ2-7; 10 nucleotides line up with TRBD1. Per germline, CDR1 ENHRY and CDR2 SYGVKD. The CDR3 is 15 amino acids. The junction had 8 bases not matched to a gene; V was cut back by 6 bases and J by 3 bases. This CDR3 is CAIRTGTGEGYEQYF. The CDR3 coding sequence is TGTGCCATCAGGACAGGGACAGGGGAGGGCTACGAGCAGTACTTC.

This chain connects TRBV9 to TRBJ2-3, with 7 bases that match TRBD1. Per germline, CDR1 SGDLS and CDR2 YYNGEE. The CDR3 contains 15 residues. V lost 2 bases and J lost 1; bases outside the gene matches: 4. The CDR3 loop reads CASSVRGQRTDTQYF. The CDR3 DNA reads TGTGCCAGCAGCGTTCGGGGACAGCGCACAGATACGCAGTATTTT.

V and J are TRBV3-1 and TRBJ1-2; unclear D gene. CDR3 length: 14 amino acids. V shed 3 bases and J shed 4 bases, with 12 bases lying between them. Germline CDR1 reads LGHDT; CDR2 reads YNNKEL (reference sequence). CDR3: CASSQMVGGYGYTF. In DNA form, the CDR3 reads TGTGCCAGCAGCCAGATGGTCGGCGGCTATGGCTACACCTTC. Looking up the rest from reference TRBV3-1 and TRBJ1-2 gives the full variable domain: DTAVSQTPKYLVTQMGNDKSIKCEQNLGHDTMYWYKQDSKKFLKIMFSYNNKELIINETVPNRFSPKSPDKAHLNLHINSLELGDSAVYFCASSQMVGGYGYTFGSGTRLTVV.

This chain joins TRBV4-2 and TRBJ1-4, with D possibly TRBD1 on 5 matching bases. The CDR3 is 16 amino acids. Looked up from germline, CDR1 is LGHNA and CDR2 is YNFKEQ. The ends were cut back, 0 bases at V and 4 bases at J, with 12 bases in the middle. Here the CDR3 DNA reads TGTGCCAGCAGCCAAGAATGGGGGGGAGTTAATGAAAAACTGTTTTTT. Translation: CASSQEWGGVNEKLFF.

V usage is TRBV29-1 and J usage is TRBJ2-6, with 11 bases fitting TRBD1. CDR3 length equals 16 residues. The V gene's germline CDR1 is SQVTM and CDR2 ANQGSEA. After removal of 6 bases from V and 1 base from J, the junction contained 5 bases not matched to a gene. DNA for the CDR3: TGCAGCGTGGCCGGGACAGGGGGGTCTGGGGCCAACGTCCTGACTTTC. As protein: CSVAGTGGSGANVLTF.

The chain combines TRBV7-2 with TRBJ2-3; D is unclear. In germline, CDR1 is SGHTA, CDR2 FQGNSA. V was shortened by 5 bases and J by 0 bases, with 12 bases between the two germline ends. The CDR3 runs 15 residues. CDR3 amino acids: CASSLDSTSTDTQYF. CDR3 coding DNA: TGTGCCAGCAGCCTCGACTCTACTAGCACAGATACGCAGTATTTT.

The rearrangement uses TRBV29-1 and TRBJ2-7; 14 nucleotides agree with TRBD2. V dropped 5 bases and J dropped 3; count of bases not matched to a gene: 12. This CDR3 contains 17 residues. Germline V gene sequence: CDR1 SQVTM, CDR2 ANQGSEA. CDR3 nucleotide sequence: TGCAGCGTTAAAAATTCCGGGACTAGCGGGAGAAACTACGAGCAGTACTTC. It encodes CSVKNSGTSGRNYEQYF.

The J gene is TRBJ1-1, the V gene TRBV29-1; D perhaps matches TRBD1 (5 bases). Deletions cut 1 base from V and 1 base from J, with 10 bases between. Germline V gene lookup returns CDR1 SQVTM and CDR2 ANQGSEA. This CDR3 is built from 14 residues. The CDR3 coding sequence is TGCAGCGTTGAAGGGGGGTGGAGGAACACTGAAGCTTTCTTT. It encodes CSVEGGWRNTEAFF.

The gene calls are TRBV5-4 and TRBJ2-2; no clear D gene. The V end was cut by 4 bases, the J end by 5 bases, with 9 bases between. The CDR3 is made up of 13 amino acids. The germline V gene has CDR1 SGHNT and CDR2 YYREEE (reference sequence). The CDR3 sequence: CASSREATGELFF. CDR3 nucleotide sequence: TGTGCCAGCAGCCGAGAGGCGACCGGGGAGCTGTTTTTT.

CDR3 protein: CASSLGPHRGNQPQHF. The CDR3 nucleotides are TGCGCCAGCAGCTTGGGCCCGCACAGGGGCAATCAGCCCCAGCATTTT. The chain links TRBV5-1 to TRBJ1-5; TRBD1 is a possible D gene (6 bases). V was cut by 0 bases and J by 2 bases, with 12 bases left in between. CDR3 length: 16 residues. Germline V lookup: CDR1 SGHRS, CDR2 YFSETQ.

V and J are TRBV28 and TRBJ2-1; 9 bases line up with TRBD2. V was clipped by 1 base and J by 8 bases; unmatched bases: 6. The CDR3 runs 15 residues. Germline V gene lookup returns CDR1 MDHEN and CDR2 SYDVKM. CDR3 region: CASSLSASGIDEQFF. DNA for the CDR3: TGTGCCAGCAGTTTATCGGCTAGCGGGATCGATGAGCAGTTCTTC.

The CDR3 DNA reads as TGTGCCAGCAGTCCGACTAGCGGGGGGGCTTGGGCAGATACGCAGTATTTT. Protein sequence: CASSPTSGGAWADTQYF. This chain links TRBV6-2 or TRBV6-3 with TRBJ2-3, with TRBD2 matching over 14 bases. The CDR3 totals 17 residues. The V gene end was trimmed by 5 bases and the J gene end by 4 bases; junction bases not matched to a gene: 8. Germline CDR1 and CDR2: MNHEY and SVGEGT.

CDR3 residues: CASSQTSGGTDTQYF. In DNA, the CDR3 is TGTGCCAGCAGCCAGACTAGCGGGGGCACAGATACGCAGTATTTT. The V and J genes are TRBV6-5 and TRBJ2-3; 11 nucleotides agree with TRBD2. J gave up 1 base and V 6 bases, and 3 bases lay outside the gene matches. CDR3 length equals 15 residues. Germline loops: CDR1 MNHEY, CDR2 SVGAGI.

V and J are TRBV4-3 and TRBJ1-3; no reliable D call. Germline CDR1 and CDR2: LGHNA and YSLEER. The CDR3 totals 14 residues. Trimming left V 5 bases short and J 6 bases short, with 14 bases between. The DNA of the CDR3 is TGCGCCAGCAGCAACCGGACCCCGACAAACACCATATATTTT. Protein: CASSNRTPTNTIYF.

The J gene is TRBJ1-2, the V gene TRBV3-1; the match to TRBD1 covers 8 bases. Looked up from germline, CDR1 is LGHDT and CDR2 is YNNKEL (reference sequence). Germline trimming cut 4 bases from V and 7 bases from J; bases unmatched to any gene: 8. This CDR3 spans 14 amino acids. The CDR3 reads CASSPRQGQGGYTF. CDR3 nucleotides: TGTGCCAGCAGCCCACGACAGGGGCAGGGTGGCTACACCTTC.

The J gene is TRBJ2-7, the V gene TRBV20-1; 10 nucleotides align to TRBD2. Germline-derived CDR1 and CDR2 are DFQATT and SNEGSKA (reference sequence). V dropped 6 bases and J dropped 5; count of bases not matched to a gene: 7. The CDR3 has 13 residues. CDR3 protein: CSATTSGLHEQYF. CDR3 sequence (DNA): TGCAGTGCCACGACTAGCGGGCTCCACGAGCAGTACTTC.